Following are 29 T cell receptor beta chains from one sample sequenced in a study of cytomegalovirus exposure and HLA in healthy donors. The PCR made use of 60 Vbeta and 13 Jbeta primers. Sequenced by immunoSEQ multiplex PCR; TCRdb stores in-frame clones only, minus some. Seen here are around 75,000 clones, 70% to 80% observed once, and the top ten hold approximately 3.4%. Sequencing was carried out using PBMCs. These receptors came from a man in his forties or fifties in good health and CMV-seronegative.

The J gene is TRBJ1-1, the V gene TRBV29-1, with 8 bases that match TRBD1. The CDR3 contains 13 residues. V shed 0 bases and J 3 bases; nucleotides not matched to a gene: 0. Germline V lookup: CDR1 SQVTM, CDR2 ANQGSEA. The CDR3, as DNA: TGCAGCGTTGAAGAGGGACAGGACACTGAAGCTTTCTTT. This encodes CSVEEGQDTEAFF.

The chain joins TRBV18 to TRBJ2-3, with TRBD2 identical over 8 bases. This CDR3 contains 16 residues. Trimming removed 4 bases from V and 2 bases from J; junction bases left unmatched: 8. Germline V gene sequence: CDR1 KGHSH, CDR2 LQKENI. The CDR3 protein is CASSLVAGLNTDTQYF. The CDR3 region has the DNA TGTGCCAGCTCACTGGTAGCGGGACTAAACACAGATACGCAGTATTTT.

This chain connects TRBV9 to TRBJ2-2, with D possibly matching TRBD2 (5 bases). The CDR3 loop spans 15 amino acids. The V gene lost 0 bases and the J gene lost 4 bases, with 10 bases spanning the gap. Germline CDR1 reads SGDLS; CDR2 reads YYNGEE. CDR3 region: CASSVVVGSTGELFF. The CDR3 DNA reads as TGTGCCAGCAGCGTAGTGGTAGGGAGCACCGGGGAGCTGTTTTTT.

This chain connects TRBV28 to TRBJ2-4, with D possibly matching TRBD1 (6 bases). Germline V gene lookup returns CDR1 MDHEN and CDR2 SYDVKM. The CDR3 is made up of 13 amino acids. V was trimmed by 2 bases and J by 7 bases, leaving 9 bases between them. The CDR3 DNA follows: TGTGCCAGCAGTTTAAACAGGGCCAACATTCAGTACTTC. Protein product: CASSLNRANIQYF.

The count of this clone is one. The junction does not match germline at one end; this may be a read error. The gene calls are TRBV6-6 and TRBJ1-2, with D maybe TRBD1 (6 bases). Germline CDR1 reads MNHNY; CDR2 reads SVGAGI (reference sequence). The CDR3 is made up of 15 amino acids. CDR3 residues: CASSYGNRDIYGYPF. The CDR3 bases are TGTGCCAGCAGTTACGGTAACAGGGATATATATGGCTACCCCTTC.

The CDR3 sequence is CASRRGTGTSTDTQYF. The CDR3 region has the DNA TGCGCCAGCAGGAGGGGGACAGGAACAAGCACAGATACGCAGTATTTT. The genes are TRBV5-1 and TRBJ2-3, with 8 bases matching TRBD1. Germline loops: CDR1 SGHRS, CDR2 YFSETQ. The trim removed 5 bases at V and 0 bases at J, leaving 8 bases unmatched. CDR3 length: 16 amino acids.

The chain carries TRBV18 and TRBJ2-3; the match to TRBD2 covers 11 bases. The CDR3 sequence is 15 residues long. Trimming cost V 8 bases and J 0 bases; bases outside gene matches: 4. Germline V gene sequence: CDR1 KGHSH, CDR2 LQKENI. The CDR3 DNA sequence: TGTGCCAGCCTCCTAGCGGGGGGTAGCACAGATACGCAGTATTTT. Translation: CASLLAGGSTDTQYF.

The V call is TRBV7-8, the J call TRBJ2-2, with a tentative D call TRBD1 (5 bases). CDR1 and CDR2 (germline): SGHVS, FQNEAQ. The CDR3 contains 13 residues. V shed 2 bases and J shed 4 bases, with 5 bases lying between them. CDR3 bases: TGTGCCAGCAGCTTACAGGGCACCGGGGAGCTGTTTTTT. Translation gives CASSLQGTGELFF.

This clone was detected only once. The gene calls are TRBV4-1 and TRBJ1-2, with D unclear. Germline CDR1 reads MGHRA; CDR2 reads YSYEKL. V was trimmed by 1 base and J by 0 bases, leaving 9 bases between them. This CDR3 comprises 15 residues. CDR3 sequence: CASSQVGVTNYGYTF. The CDR3 nucleotides read TGCGCCAGCAGCCAAGTGGGCGTTACTAACTATGGCTACACCTTC.

This clone was seen just once. The gene calls are TRBV11-3 and TRBJ2-5; 7 bases line up with TRBD1. The germline V gene has CDR1 SGHNT and CDR2 YENEEA. The CDR3 length is 14 residues. V was clipped by 4 bases and J by 1 base; unmatched bases: 3. The CDR3 DNA is TGTGCCAGCAGCTCTTGGGACAGCCAAGAGACCCAGTACTTC. It codes for CASSSWDSQETQYF.

This chain links TRBV29-1 with TRBJ1-2; a possible D gene is TRBD1 (5 bases). The V end lost 0 bases, the J end lost 8 bases, and 16 bases lay between the germline ends. The germline V gene encodes CDR1 SQVTM and CDR2 ANQGSEA. The CDR3 is 14 residues long. The CDR3 spells CSVEDLTAGYGYTF. The DNA for the CDR3 is TGCAGCGTTGAAGACTTGACAGCGGGGTACGGCTACACCTTC.

In DNA, the CDR3 is TGTGCCAGCAGCTTAGATTTGAGCAATGAGCAGTTCTTC. Its protein product is CASSLDLSNEQFF. This sequence joins TRBV11-2 and TRBJ2-1; D is ambiguous. CDR3 length: 13 amino acids. CDR1 and CDR2 from the germline V gene are SGHAT and FQNNGV. The V gene lost 0 bases and the J gene lost 6 bases, with 6 bases spanning the gap.

With regard to this clone: Other DNA sequences within the sample encode an identical CDR3. This chain uses TRBV28 with TRBJ2-1, with 8 bases that match TRBD2. In germline, CDR1 is MDHEN, CDR2 SYDVKM. The V gene end was trimmed by 4 bases and the J gene end by 7 bases; junction bases not matched to a gene: 6. The CDR3 covers 14 residues. The CDR3 loop reads CASSSPGGKNEQFF. The CDR3 coding sequence is TGTGCCAGCAGTTCCCCGGGAGGGAAGAATGAGCAGTTCTTC.

The gene calls are TRBV5-1 and TRBJ1-5, with a possible D match to TRBD1 (5 bases). The CDR3 is 15 amino acids. Germline V gene data show CDR1 as SGHRS and CDR2 as YFSETQ. Trimming left V 3 bases short and J 1 base short, with 11 bases between. CDR3 coding DNA: TGCGCCAGCAGCTCCGGAGGGGCGAGCAATCAGCCCCAGCATTTT. As protein: CASSSGGASNQPQHF.

With regard to this clone: Mismatch with germline at one junction end may stem from a read error. Here the CDR3 DNA reads TGTGCCAGCTGCCAAGATAAGGCGGCAGGGATGACCTACGAGCAGTACTTC. The encoded protein is CASCQDKAAGMTYEQYF. The chain recombines TRBV4-2 with TRBJ2-7; maybe TRBD1 (5 bases). The CDR3 loop spans 17 amino acids. Germline V lookup: CDR1 LGHNA, CDR2 YNFKEQ.

This sequence joins TRBV6-1 and TRBJ1-2; possible D gene TRBD1, 5 bases. CDR3 length: 13 amino acids. V gave up 7 bases and J gave up 7 bases, with 16 bases separating them. Germline CDR1 MNHNS, CDR2 SASEGT. In nucleotides, the CDR3 is TGTGCCAGCAACAAAGCTCAGGGCATTGGCTACACCTTC. Encoded protein: CASNKAQGIGYTF.

This chain links TRBV6-4 with TRBJ1-1, with 9 bases identical to TRBD1. V lost 5 bases to trimming and J lost 3 bases; unmatched junction nucleotides: 4. The CDR3 has 14 residues. The germline V gene encodes CDR1 MRHNA and CDR2 SNTAGT. The CDR3 spells CASSITGGDTEAFF. DNA for the CDR3: TGTGCCAGCAGTATTACAGGGGGCGACACTGAAGCTTTCTTT.

V and J are TRBV5-1 and TRBJ1-1; 7 bases map to TRBD1. The CDR3 covers 13 residues. V was pared by 4 bases and J by 5 bases, with 5 bases of the junction left unmatched. Germline V gene data show CDR1 as SGHRS and CDR2 as YFSETQ. The CDR3 protein is CASSLTGLTEAFF. CDR3 nucleotides: TGCGCCAGCAGCCTGACAGGGTTAACTGAAGCTTTCTTT.

The chain has TRBV7-3 and TRBJ2-5; the D gene is possibly TRBD1 (7 bases). Germline V CDR1 and CDR2: SGHTA, FQGTGA. The CDR3 covers 16 residues. V gave up 0 bases and J gave up 5 bases, with 16 bases separating them. The CDR3 DNA follows: TGTGCCAGCAGCTTAACTTACGTCCAGGGGGGCGAGACCCAGTACTTC. Protein sequence: CASSLTYVQGGETQYF.

This sequence joins TRBV6-1 and TRBJ1-5; 7 positions agree with TRBD1. The CDR3 contains 14 residues. V trimming: 7 bases; J trimming: 6 bases; junction bases outside the gene matches: 9. Germline V gene sequence: CDR1 MNHNS, CDR2 SASEGT. The CDR3 reads CASTRGGTGQPQHF. CDR3 bases: TGTGCCAGCACGCGAGGGGGCACGGGTCAGCCCCAGCATTTT.

V is TRBV27 and J is TRBJ1-1; the D is unclear. V was trimmed by 5 bases and J by 6 bases, leaving 13 bases between them. Germline CDR1 is MNHEY and CDR2 is SMNVEV (reference sequence). The CDR3 runs to 13 residues. Written as DNA, the CDR3 is TGTGCCAGCAGTGAGCAAGGGAGGGCTGAAGCTTTCTTT. It translates to CASSEQGRAEAFF.

The CDR3 DNA sequence: TGTGCCAGTAGTACCGAGACAGCTAGCAATCAGCCCCAGCATTTT. It is translated as CASSTETASNQPQHF. The chain recombines TRBV19 with TRBJ1-5, with D tentatively TRBD1 (5 bases). Per germline, CDR1 LNHDA and CDR2 SQIVND (reference sequence). CDR3 length: 15 residues. The ends were cut back, 4 bases at V and 0 bases at J, with 10 bases in the middle. Filled out from reference TRBV19 and TRBJ1-5, the complete variable domain reads DGGITQSPKYLFRKEGQNVTLSCEQNLNHDAMYWYRQDPGQGLRLIYYSQIVNDFQKGDIAEGYSVSREKKESFPLTVTSAQKNPTAFYLCASSTETASNQPQHFGDGTRLSIL.

The chain links TRBV2 to TRBJ1-2; a possible D gene is TRBD1 (5 bases). CDR3 length: 11 residues. In germline, CDR1 is SNHLY, CDR2 FYNNEI. Trimming left V 9 bases short and J 4 bases short, with 9 bases between. The CDR3 DNA reads TGTGCCAGTTTAGGGGTCTATGGCTACACCTTC. Encoded protein: CASLGVYGYTF.

V usage is TRBV14 and J usage is TRBJ1-1; D not resolved. Per germline, CDR1 SGHDN and CDR2 FVKESK. Trimming pared 0 bases from V and 10 bases from J, leaving 12 bases between. The CDR3 covers 13 residues. CDR3 bases: TGTGCCAGCAGCCAAGATCTCACGGGGAGAGCTTTCTTT. Translation gives CASSQDLTGRAFF. Supplemented by reference TRBV14 and TRBJ1-1, the full variable domain reads EAGVTQFPSHSVIEKGQTVTLRCDPISGHDNLYWYRRVMGKEIKFLLHFVKESKQDESGMPNNRFLAERTGGTYSTLKVQPAELEDSGVYFCASSQDLTGRAFFGQGTRLTVV.

This clone has a single count. At one end, the junction sequence differs from germline, possibly due to a read error. V usage is TRBV11-2 and J usage is TRBJ2-5; a weak D match, TRBD1 (5 bases). Germline V gene data show CDR1 as SGHAT and CDR2 as FQNNGV. This CDR3 has 13 amino acids. CDR3: CASRLGAGETQYF. The DNA of the CDR3 is TGTGCCAGCAGATTAGGGGCAGGGGAGACCCAGTACTTC.

This clone was recorded a few times. The chain has TRBV6-5 and TRBJ2-7; D call uncertain. Trimming stripped 0 bases from V and 0 bases from J, with 12 bases between. The CDR3 contains 16 residues. Germline assignment: CDR1 MNHEY and CDR2 SVGAGI. CDR3 amino acids: CASSYSSFSSSYEQYF. The CDR3 DNA reads TGTGCCAGCAGTTACTCGAGCTTTAGTAGCTCCTACGAGCAGTACTTC.

The chain carries TRBV9 and TRBJ1-1; a weak D match, TRBD1 (6 bases). This CDR3 has 13 residues. Germline CDR1 reads SGDLS; CDR2 reads YYNGEE. Trimming took off 0 bases at V and 6 bases at J, with 9 bases between the two ends. The CDR3 DNA reads TGTGCCAGCAGCGTAGGGACAGACCCTGAAGCTTTCTTT. The encoded protein is CASSVGTDPEAFF. The full variable domain, with the rest looked up from reference TRBV9 and TRBJ1-1, is DSGVTQTPKHLITATGQRVTLRCSPRSGDLSVYWYQQSLDQGLQFLIQYYNGEERAKGNILERFSAQQFPDLHSELNLSSLELGDSALYFCASSVGTDPEAFFGQGTRLTVV.

The gene calls are TRBV5-1 and TRBJ2-7; 10 positions agree with TRBD1. Germline CDR1 is SGHRS and CDR2 is YFSETQ. This CDR3 comprises 15 residues. V was pared by 4 bases and J by 0 bases, with 4 bases of the junction left unmatched. The CDR3 sequence is CASSDRTGGSYEQYF. CDR3 nucleotides: TGCGCCAGCAGCGATCGGACAGGGGGCTCCTACGAGCAGTACTTC.

This clone appeared a single time. The J gene is TRBJ2-1, the V gene TRBV27; a weak D match, TRBD1 (5 bases). CDR3 length: 15 amino acids. Germline lookup yields CDR1 MNHEY and CDR2 SMNVEV (reference sequence). V was trimmed by 2 bases and J by 6 bases, leaving 14 bases between them. CDR3 loop: CASSLRTPRGNEQFF. The CDR3 coding sequence is TGTGCCAGCAGTTTAAGGACGCCTAGGGGCAATGAGCAGTTCTTC.